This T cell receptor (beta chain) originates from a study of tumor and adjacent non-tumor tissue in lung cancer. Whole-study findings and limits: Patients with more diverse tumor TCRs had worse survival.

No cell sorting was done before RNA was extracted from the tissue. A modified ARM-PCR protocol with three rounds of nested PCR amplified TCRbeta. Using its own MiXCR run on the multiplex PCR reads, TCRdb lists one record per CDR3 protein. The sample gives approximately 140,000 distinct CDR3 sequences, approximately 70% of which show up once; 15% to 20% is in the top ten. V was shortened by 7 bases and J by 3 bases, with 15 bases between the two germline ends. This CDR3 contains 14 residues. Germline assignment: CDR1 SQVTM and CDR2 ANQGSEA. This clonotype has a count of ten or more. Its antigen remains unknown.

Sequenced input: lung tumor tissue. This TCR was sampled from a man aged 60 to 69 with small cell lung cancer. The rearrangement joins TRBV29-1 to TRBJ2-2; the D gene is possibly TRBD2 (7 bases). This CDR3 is CSARGGADTGELFF. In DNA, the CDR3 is TGCAGCGCCCGAGGGGGGGCGGACACCGGGGAGCTGTTTTTT.